This T cell receptor beta chain originates from a study of memory CD4+ T cells and cytomegalovirus serostatus. The germline V gene has CDR1 WNHNN and CDR2 SYGVQD (reference sequence). V lost 2 bases and J lost 5, with 24 bases in between. There are 19 residues in the CDR3. Single viable CD3+CD4+CD8-CD45RO+ cells were sorted as the memory CD4+ T cells. Serum IgG to CMV pp150, pp28, p38 and p52 defined serostatus. This table comes from immunoSEQ multiplex PCR, and its TCRdb copy is limited to in-frame clones, with some not included. The table has about 46,000 clones, around 80% seen once. The J gene is TRBJ2-2, the V gene TRBV10-1; no clear D. This sequence originates from an adult in good health and CMV-seronegative. Sequenced input: memory CD4+ T cells from blood. In nucleotides, the CDR3 is TGCGCCAGCAGTGAGAGAAGATTCCCCGTAGGCCCTGAGACCGGGGAGCTGTTTTTT. Translated: CASSERRFPVGPETGELFF.